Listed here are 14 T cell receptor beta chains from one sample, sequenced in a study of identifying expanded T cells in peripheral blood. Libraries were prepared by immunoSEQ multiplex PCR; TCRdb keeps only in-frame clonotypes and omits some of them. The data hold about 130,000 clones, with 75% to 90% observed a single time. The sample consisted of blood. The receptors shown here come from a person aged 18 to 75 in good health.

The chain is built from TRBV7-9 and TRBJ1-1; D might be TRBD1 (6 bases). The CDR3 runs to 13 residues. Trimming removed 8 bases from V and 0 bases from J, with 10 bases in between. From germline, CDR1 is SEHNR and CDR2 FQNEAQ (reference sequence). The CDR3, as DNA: TGTGCCAGCGTACAGGGAATGAACACTGAAGCTTTCTTT. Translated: CASVQGMNTEAFF.

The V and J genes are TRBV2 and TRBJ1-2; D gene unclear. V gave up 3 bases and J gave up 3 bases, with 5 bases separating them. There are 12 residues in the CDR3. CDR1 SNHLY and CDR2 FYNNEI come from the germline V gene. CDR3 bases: TGTGCCAGCAGTGAGAGGGACTATGGCTACACCTTC. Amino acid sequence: CASSERDYGYTF. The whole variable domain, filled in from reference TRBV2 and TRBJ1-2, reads EPEVTQTPSHQVTQMGQEVILRCVPISNHLYFYWYRQILGQKVEFLVSFYNNEISEKSEIFDDQFSVERPDGSNFTLKIRSTKLEDSAMYFCASSERDYGYTFGSGTRLTVV.

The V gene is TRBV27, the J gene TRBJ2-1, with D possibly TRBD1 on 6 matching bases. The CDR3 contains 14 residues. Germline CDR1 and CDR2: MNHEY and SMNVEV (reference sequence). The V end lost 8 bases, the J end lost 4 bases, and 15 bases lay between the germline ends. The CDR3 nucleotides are TGTGCCAGCCCTACGGACAGAAGTTACAATGAGCAGTTCTTC. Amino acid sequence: CASPTDRSYNEQFF.

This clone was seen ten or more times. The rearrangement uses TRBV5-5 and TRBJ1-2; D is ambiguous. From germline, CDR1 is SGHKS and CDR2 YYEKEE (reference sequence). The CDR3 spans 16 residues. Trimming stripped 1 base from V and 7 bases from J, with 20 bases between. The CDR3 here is CASSLFGNVGSGGYTF. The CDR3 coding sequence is TGTGCCAGCAGCTTGTTTGGGAATGTGGGCAGTGGTGGCTACACCTTC.

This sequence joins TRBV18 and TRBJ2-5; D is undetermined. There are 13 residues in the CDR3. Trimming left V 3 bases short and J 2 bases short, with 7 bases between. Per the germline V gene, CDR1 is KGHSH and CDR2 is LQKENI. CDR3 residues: CASSPYSQETQYF. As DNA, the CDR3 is TGTGCCAGCTCACCGTACTCTCAAGAGACCCAGTACTTC.

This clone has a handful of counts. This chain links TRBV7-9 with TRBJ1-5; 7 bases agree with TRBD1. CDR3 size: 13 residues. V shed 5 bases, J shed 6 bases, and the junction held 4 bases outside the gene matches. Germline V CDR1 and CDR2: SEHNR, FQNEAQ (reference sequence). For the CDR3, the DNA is TGTGCCAGCAGCCCCACAGGGGTTCAGCCCCAGCATTTT. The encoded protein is CASSPTGVQPQHF.

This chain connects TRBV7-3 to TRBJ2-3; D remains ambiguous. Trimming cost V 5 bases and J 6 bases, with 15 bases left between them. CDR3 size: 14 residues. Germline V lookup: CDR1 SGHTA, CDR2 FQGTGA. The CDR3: CASSPRAVGDTQYF. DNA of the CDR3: TGTGCCAGCAGCCCCCGGGCCGTCGGCGATACGCAGTATTTT.

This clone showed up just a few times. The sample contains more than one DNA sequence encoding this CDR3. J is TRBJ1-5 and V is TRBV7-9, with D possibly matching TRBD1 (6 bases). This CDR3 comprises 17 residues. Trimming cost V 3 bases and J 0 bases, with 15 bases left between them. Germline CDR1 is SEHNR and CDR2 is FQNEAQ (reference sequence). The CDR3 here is CASSLGAGQFSNQPQHF. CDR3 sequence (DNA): TGTGCCAGCAGCTTGGGGGCCGGACAGTTTAGCAATCAGCCCCAGCATTTT. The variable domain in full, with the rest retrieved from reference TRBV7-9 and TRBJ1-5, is DTGVSQNPRHKITKRGQNVTFRCDPISEHNRLYWYRQTLGQGPEFLTYFQNEAQLEKSRLLSDRFSAERPKGSFSTLEIQRTEQGDSAMYLCASSLGAGQFSNQPQHFGDGTRLSIL.

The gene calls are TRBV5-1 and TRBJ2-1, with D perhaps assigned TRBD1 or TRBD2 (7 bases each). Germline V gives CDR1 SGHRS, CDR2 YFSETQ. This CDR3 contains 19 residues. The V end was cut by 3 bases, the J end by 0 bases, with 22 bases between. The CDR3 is CASSYRQGGPPSSYNEQFF. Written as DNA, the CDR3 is TGCGCCAGCAGCTACAGACAGGGAGGGCCTCCGAGCTCCTACAATGAGCAGTTCTTC.

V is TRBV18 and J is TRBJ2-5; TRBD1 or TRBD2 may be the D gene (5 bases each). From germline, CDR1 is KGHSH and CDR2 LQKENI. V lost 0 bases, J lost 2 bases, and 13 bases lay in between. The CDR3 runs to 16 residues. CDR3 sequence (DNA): TGTGCCAGCTCACCACCGAGGGGAGTGGGTCAAGAGACCCAGTACTTC. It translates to CASSPPRGVGQETQYF.

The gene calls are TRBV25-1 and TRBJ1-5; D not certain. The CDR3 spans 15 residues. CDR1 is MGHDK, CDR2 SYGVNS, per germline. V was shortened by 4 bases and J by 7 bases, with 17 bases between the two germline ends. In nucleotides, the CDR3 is TGTGCCAGCAGTGTATCCCTTGGGGTTCGACAGCCCCAGCATTTT. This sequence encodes CASSVSLGVRQPQHF.

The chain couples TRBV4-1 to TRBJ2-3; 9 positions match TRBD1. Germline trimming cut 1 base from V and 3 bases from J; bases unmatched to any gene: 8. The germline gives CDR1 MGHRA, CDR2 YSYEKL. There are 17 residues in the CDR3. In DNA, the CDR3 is TGCGCCAGCAGCCAAGTCCTGGGACAGGGCCCGACAGATACGCAGTATTTT. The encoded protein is CASSQVLGQGPTDTQYF.

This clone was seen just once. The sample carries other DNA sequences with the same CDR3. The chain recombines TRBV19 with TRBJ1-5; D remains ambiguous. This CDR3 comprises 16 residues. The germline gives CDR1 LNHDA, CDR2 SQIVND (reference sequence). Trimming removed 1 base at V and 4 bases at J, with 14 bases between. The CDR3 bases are TGTGCCAGTAGTATAGTAAGCCAGCTGCTTAATCAGCCCCAGCATTTT. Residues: CASSIVSQLLNQPQHF.

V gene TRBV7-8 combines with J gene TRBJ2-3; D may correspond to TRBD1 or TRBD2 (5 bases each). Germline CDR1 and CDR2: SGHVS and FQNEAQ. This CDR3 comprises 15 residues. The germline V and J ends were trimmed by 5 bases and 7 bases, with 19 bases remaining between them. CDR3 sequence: CASSLYGTPVHTQYF. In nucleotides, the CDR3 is TGTGCCAGCAGCCTGTATGGGACCCCGGTTCATACGCAGTATTTT.